This T cell receptor (beta chain) originates from a study of regulatory T cells in long-lasting Graves disease. Study-level background: Duration of antithyroid drug therapy among newly diagnosed Graves' patients was under 3 months.

Relying on iRepertoire HTBI primers and Arm-PCR of CDR3 regions, the team built TCR beta libraries. TCRdb re-called the multiplex PCR reads through MiXCR, storing one row per CDR3 protein. The table shows under 250,000 distinct CDR3 sequences, with 20% to 25% occurring only once. After removal of 6 bases from V and 8 bases from J, the junction contained 9 bases not matched to a gene. Germline V gene sequence: CDR1 SNHLY, CDR2 FYNNEI. The CDR3 has 15 amino acids. The time point denotes: newly diagnosed GD, antithyroid drugs for less than 3 months. Following extraction of RNA from PBMCs, that RNA was used to make the TCR library. In Xi'an, China, an endocrinology department was the source of patients. With EDTA tubes as the receptacles, about 9 milliliters of peripheral blood were drawn.

The origin of this receptor is a female donor with Graves disease. This sequence joins TRBV2 and TRBJ2-6, with 8 nucleotides matching TRBD1. The source material was peripheral blood mononuclear cells (PBMCs), sampled at new diagnosis, from a patient treated with antithyroid drugs. As DNA, the CDR3 is TGTGCCAGCAGACCTCCAGGGGGCGGAACCAACGTCCTGACTTTC. This encodes CASRPPGGGTNVLTF.